The clone carrying this T cell receptor beta chain was seen at least ten times. The CDR3 has 12 residues. Germline V gene data show CDR1 as SGHDT and CDR2 as YYEEEE. V was shortened by 3 bases and J by 9 bases, with 13 bases between the two germline ends. Every donor contributed around 10 milliliters of peripheral blood by blood draw. Extracted total RNA amounted to at least 5.5 micrograms for each sample. The data are from a study of blood T cells in healthy people across ages. Sample-barcoded 5' priming and a J-beta primer mix drove a second PCR of roughly 6 to 12 cycles. MiXCR was run by TCRdb on the 5' RACE reads, yielding one entry per CDR3 protein. The repertoire consists of hundreds of thousands of distinct CDR3 sequences, with around 20% occurring once and the leading ten covering roughly 3.9%.

Sequenced: blood. The origin of this receptor is a man in his 70s in good health. The V and J genes are TRBV5-6 and TRBJ2-7, with a tentative D call TRBD1 (5 bases). CDR3 in amino acids: CASSSTQGVQYF. The CDR3 coding sequence is TGTGCCAGCAGCTCGACTCAGGGTGTGCAGTACTTC.